The rows below give T cell receptor beta chains drawn from one sample of a study of cytomegalovirus exposure and HLA in healthy donors. Profiling relied on immunoSEQ multiplex PCR, and the TCRdb table lists in-frame clones only, not all of them. The data show around 160,000 clones, more than 70% seen once. What was sequenced was PBMCs. These receptors originate from a man aged 18 to 29 in good health and CMV-seronegative. Each CDR3 is given with its conserved first and last residue. A D gene is named only where the DNA matches it firmly. Clone sizes are given selectively: once, few, many, or a class where the clone is expanded.

>once|21|TRBV6-1|TRBD2|TRBJ2-2
CASSEPPWSRKTSGGPGELFF
TGTGCCAGCAGTGAACCCCCCTGGAGCAGGAAGACTAGCGGGGGCCCCGGGGAGCTGTTTTTT
>-|14|TRBV5-4|-|TRBJ2-1
CASSSETVYNEQFF
TGTGCCAGCAGCTCGGAAACAGTTTACAATGAGCAGTTCTTC
>once|13|TRBV10-1|-|TRBJ2-7
CASSEADPYEQYF
TGCGCCAGCAGTGAGGCGGATCCATACGAGCAGTACTTC
>-|13|TRBV27|-|TRBJ1-1
CASSFRGNTEAFF
TGTGCCAGCAGTTTCAGGGGGAACACTGAAGCTTTCTTT
>-|19|TRBV5-1|TRBD2|TRBJ2-2
CASIGAPASGGTYTGELFF
TGCGCCAGCATTGGGGCCCCCGCTAGCGGGGGGACTTACACCGGGGAGCTGTTTTTT
>-|16|TRBV28|-|TRBJ2-5
CASSPRTRSRQETQYF
TGTGCCAGCAGCCCTCGGACAAGATCGAGACAAGAGACCCAGTACTTC
>-|15|TRBV19|TRBD1|TRBJ2-7
CASSSRDSLFYEQYF
TGTGCCAGTAGTAGCCGGGACAGCCTTTTCTACGAGCAGTACTTC
>few|15|TRBV6-1|TRBD1|TRBJ1-1
CASSGGGTGSTEAFF
TGTGCCAGCAGTGGGGGCGGGACAGGGTCCACTGAAGCTTTCTTT
>-|14|TRBV7-9|-|TRBJ2-2
CASSLMQNTGELFF
TGTGCCAGCAGCTTGATGCAGAATACCGGGGAGCTGTTTTTT
>-|16|TRBV27|TRBD2|TRBJ2-7
CASSLYPSGGAYEQYF
TGTGCCAGCAGTTTATACCCTAGCGGTGGGGCCTACGAGCAGTACTTC
>few|12|TRBV14|-|TRBJ2-7
CASSSRGTEQYF
TGTGCCAGCAGCTCCCGAGGCACCGAGCAGTACTTC
>few|13|TRBV29-1|TRBD2|TRBJ2-7
CSVEVAGDYEQYF
TGCAGCGTTGAAGTGGCGGGGGACTACGAGCAGTACTTC
>-|14|TRBV7-9|TRBD1|TRBJ1-2
CASSKEKTGNGYTF
TGTGCCAGCAGCAAAGAAAAGACAGGGAACGGCTACACCTTC
>-|12|TRBV6-1|-|TRBJ1-5
CASSGLHQPQHF
TGTGCCAGCAGTGGGCTTCATCAGCCCCAGCATTTT
>once|14|TRBV19|-|TRBJ2-7
CASSIGHLRYEQYF
TGTGCCAGTAGTATAGGTCACCTCCGGTACGAGCAGTACTTC
>-|16|TRBV5-6|TRBD1|TRBJ1-2
CASSLEGQGWNYGYTF
TGTGCCAGCAGCTTGGAGGGACAGGGTTGGAACTATGGCTACACCTTC
>-|13|TRBV4-1|TRBD1|TRBJ1-4
CASSLGQGEKLFF
TGCGCCAGCAGCCTTGGACAGGGTGAAAAACTGTTTTTT
>-|15|TRBV27|TRBD1|TRBJ2-3
CASSLRARGTDTQYF
TGTGCCAGCAGTTTACGCGCCAGGGGGACAGATACGCAGTATTTT
>-|14|TRBV4-1|TRBD1|TRBJ1-5
CASSQGQGGQPQHF
TGCGCCAGCAGCCAAGGACAGGGAGGTCAGCCCCAGCATTTT
>-|15|TRBV5-1|TRBD1|TRBJ1-1
CASSLAVTGKTEAFF
TGCGCCAGCAGCTTGGCCGTGACAGGGAAAACTGAAGCTTTCTTT
>-|15|TRBV19|-|TRBJ2-1
CASSIHRGANNEQFF
TGTGCCAGTAGTATTCATCGGGGGGCCAACAATGAGCAGTTCTTC
>-|15|TRBV4-1|-|TRBJ2-7
CASSQESGASQEQYF
TGCGCCAGCAGCCAGGAAAGCGGAGCCTCTCAGGAGCAGTACTTC
>-|15|TRBV11-3|TRBD1|TRBJ2-2
CASSLGTVNTGELFF
TGTGCCAGCAGCCTCGGGACAGTAAACACCGGGGAGCTGTTTTTT
>-|11|TRBV6-1|-|TRBJ1-2
CASSEEYGYTF
TGTGCCAGCAGTGAGGAGTACGGCTACACCTTC
>-|14|TRBV7-2|TRBD1|TRBJ1-5
CASSEGQGGQPQHF
TGTGCCAGCAGCGAAGGACAGGGCGGTCAGCCCCAGCATTTT
>once|14|TRBV9|-|TRBJ2-7
CASSVQAETYEQYF
TGTGCCAGCAGCGTACAGGCCGAGACCTACGAGCAGTACTTC
>many|12|TRBV30|-|TRBJ1-2
CAWTADEGGYTF
TGTGCCTGGACTGCCGATGAGGGAGGCTACACCTTC
>-|14|TRBV7-6|TRBD1|TRBJ2-5
CASSRTGSTETQYF
TGTGCCAGCAGCAGGACAGGGTCGACGGAGACCCAGTACTTC
>-|16|TRBV19|-|TRBJ1-1
CASTHPGGQTNTEAFF
TGTGCCAGTACTCACCCGGGCGGACAGACGAACACTGAAGCTTTCTTT
>-|14|TRBV7-9|-|TRBJ1-5
CASSSSLPNQPQHF
TGTGCCAGCAGCTCTAGTCTTCCGAATCAGCCCCAGCATTTT
>-|16|TRBV4-3|-|TRBJ1-2
CASSHVTRGQNYGYTF
TGCGCCAGCAGCCACGTTACAAGAGGGCAGAACTATGGCTACACCTTC
>-|14|TRBV27|-|TRBJ2-2
CASSFPSNTGELFF
TGTGCCAGCAGTTTTCCTTCGAACACCGGGGAGCTGTTTTTT
>-|11|TRBV6-6|-|TRBJ1-2
CASSGRYGYTF
TGTGCCAGCTCAGGTCGCTATGGCTACACCTTC
>-|16|TRBV6-6|-|TRBJ1-6
CASSQNLDRTNSPLHF
TGTGCCAGCAGTCAAAACTTAGACAGAACTAATTCACCCCTCCACTTT
>-|13|TRBV15|TRBD2|TRBJ2-1
CATSLMGGNEQFF
TGTGCCACCAGTCTCATGGGGGGGAATGAGCAGTTCTTC
>-|12|TRBV15|-|TRBJ2-2
CATSRVREELFF
TGTGCCACCAGCAGAGTGCGGGAGGAGCTGTTTTTT
>-|15|TRBV9|TRBD2|TRBJ2-1
CASSETSGYYNEQFF
TGTGCCAGCAGCGAGACTAGCGGGTATTACAATGAGCAGTTCTTC
>-|15|TRBV6-1|-|TRBJ1-1
CASSDTVGQGSEAFF
TGTGCCAGCAGTGATACCGTAGGGCAGGGGTCTGAAGCTTTCTTT
>-|14|TRBV18|TRBD1|TRBJ1-2
CASSPTGTSYGYTF
TGTGCCAGCTCACCGACAGGGACTTCCTATGGCTACACCTTC
>few|12|TRBV19|-|TRBJ1-1
CASAFGGTEAFF
TGTGCCAGTGCTTTCGGGGGGACTGAAGCTTTCTTT
>-|15|TRBV6-5|TRBD1|TRBJ1-2
CASSYGQGGQDGYTF
TGTGCCAGCAGTTACGGACAGGGGGGGCAGGATGGCTACACCTTC